This T cell receptor (beta chain) was obtained from a study of blood T cell repertoires in COVID-19. Germline V gives CDR1 KGHDR, CDR2 SFDVKD. The CDR3 spans 14 residues. V dropped 6 bases and J dropped 6; count of bases not matched to a gene: 7. The protocol was immunoSEQ multiplex PCR, while the TCRdb copy is restricted to in-frame clones and leaves out a portion. The data hold roughly 120,000 clones, with roughly three quarters observed a single time. The clonotype comes from an elderly woman with acute or convalescent COVID-19. Material for sequencing was peripheral blood. The V gene is TRBV24-1, the J gene TRBJ2-7, with 10 bases identical to TRBD2. The CDR3 sequence: CATSPTLAGSEQYF. In DNA form, the CDR3 reads TGTGCCACCAGTCCCACACTAGCGGGAAGCGAGCAGTACTTC.